The 5 T cell receptor beta chains given below trace back to one sample, sequenced in a study of cytomegalovirus exposure and HLA in healthy donors. The PCR had 60 Vbeta and 13 Jbeta primers. This table comes from immunoSEQ multiplex PCR, and its TCRdb copy is limited to in-frame clones, with some not included. The table lists some 60,000 clones, less than 90% of them singletons. Sequenced sample: PBMCs. The receptors originated from a female donor in good health and CMV-seronegative.

J is TRBJ2-7 and V is TRBV23-1; the match to TRBD1 covers 9 bases. TRBV23-1 is an ORF for which the function is uncertain. The CDR3 loop spans 14 amino acids. J lost 8 bases, V lost 1 base, and 6 bases had no gene match. The CDR3 loop reads CASSQYPDRGKQYF. CDR3 in DNA: TGCGCCAGCAGTCAATACCCGGACAGGGGCAAGCAGTACTTC.

The chain combines TRBV2 with TRBJ2-1, with 9 bases matching TRBD2. Germline trimming cut 6 bases from V and 8 bases from J; bases unmatched to any gene: 8. From germline, CDR1 is SNHLY and CDR2 FYNNEI. The CDR3 length is 14 residues. CDR3 residues: CASRPQLAGYEQFF. For the CDR3, the DNA is TGTGCCAGCAGGCCCCAACTAGCGGGTTATGAGCAGTTCTTC.

The chain recombines TRBV30 with TRBJ2-2, with TRBD1 as a possible D gene (5 bases). Per germline, CDR1 GTSNPN and CDR2 SVGIG (reference sequence). Trimming pared 3 bases from V and 4 bases from J, leaving 12 bases between. The CDR3 totals 14 residues. The CDR3 region has the DNA TGTGCCTGGAGACAAGCTCAGGGCACCGGGGAGCTGTTTTTT. Amino acids: CAWRQAQGTGELFF.

The V and J genes are TRBV6-1 and TRBJ2-3; 12 nucleotides match TRBD2. J gave up 8 bases and V 3 bases, and 6 bases lay outside the gene matches. This CDR3 region has 15 residues. CDR1 is MNHNS, CDR2 SASEGT, per germline. CDR3 loop: CASSEPSGGGGTQYF. In DNA, the CDR3 is TGTGCCAGCAGTGAGCCTAGCGGGGGGGGTGGTACGCAGTATTTT.

The genes are TRBV28 and TRBJ2-3; no clear D gene. V was trimmed by 6 bases and J by 5 bases, leaving 6 bases between them. Germline-derived CDR1 and CDR2 are MDHEN and SYDVKM. The CDR3 spans 11 residues. CDR3 nucleotide sequence: TGTGCCAGCAGCGGAGTAGATACGCAGTATTTT. It codes for CASSGVDTQYF.